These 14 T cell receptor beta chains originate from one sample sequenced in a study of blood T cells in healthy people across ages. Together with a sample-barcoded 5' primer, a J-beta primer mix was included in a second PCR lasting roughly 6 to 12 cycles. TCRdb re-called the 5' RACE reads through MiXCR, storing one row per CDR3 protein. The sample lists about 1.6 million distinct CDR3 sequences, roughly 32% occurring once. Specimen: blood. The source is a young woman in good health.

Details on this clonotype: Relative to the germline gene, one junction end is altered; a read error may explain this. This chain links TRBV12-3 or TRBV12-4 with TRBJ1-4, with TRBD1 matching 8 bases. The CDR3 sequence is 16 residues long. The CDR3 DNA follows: TGTGCCGGCAGCCAACGACAGGGGAGGGGGGCTGAAAAACTGTTTTTT. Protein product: CAGSQRQGRGAEKLFF.

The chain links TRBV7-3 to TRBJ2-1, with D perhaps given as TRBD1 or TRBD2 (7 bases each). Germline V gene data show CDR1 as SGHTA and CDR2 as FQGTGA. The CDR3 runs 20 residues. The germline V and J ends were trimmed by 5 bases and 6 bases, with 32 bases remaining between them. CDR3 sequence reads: CASSPMGEASGKGACNEQFF. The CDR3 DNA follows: TGTGCCAGCAGCCCAATGGGGGAGGCGAGCGGGAAGGGGGCCTGCAATGAGCAGTTCTTC.

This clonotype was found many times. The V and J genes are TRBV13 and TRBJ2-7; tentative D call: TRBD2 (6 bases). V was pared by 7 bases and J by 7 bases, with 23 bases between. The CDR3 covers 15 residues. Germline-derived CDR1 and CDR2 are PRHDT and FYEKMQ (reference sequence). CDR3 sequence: CASTARSPGGIEQYF. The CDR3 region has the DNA TGTGCCAGCACCGCCCGGAGTCCCGGGGGAATAGAGCAGTACTTC.

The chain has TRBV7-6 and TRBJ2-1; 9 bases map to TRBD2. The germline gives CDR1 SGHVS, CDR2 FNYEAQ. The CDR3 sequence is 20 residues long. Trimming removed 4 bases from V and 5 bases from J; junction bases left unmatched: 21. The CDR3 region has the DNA TGTGCCAGCAGCTCAATGGCCCCCGATCTAGCGGGAAGGAACAACAATGAGCAGTTCTTC. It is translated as CASSSMAPDLAGRNNNEQFF.

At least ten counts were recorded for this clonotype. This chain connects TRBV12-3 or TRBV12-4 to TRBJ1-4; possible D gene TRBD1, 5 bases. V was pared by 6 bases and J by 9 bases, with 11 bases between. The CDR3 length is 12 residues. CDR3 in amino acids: CASSLAGQKLFF. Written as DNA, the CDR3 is TGTGCCAGCAGCCTGGCGGGGCAAAAACTGTTTTTT.

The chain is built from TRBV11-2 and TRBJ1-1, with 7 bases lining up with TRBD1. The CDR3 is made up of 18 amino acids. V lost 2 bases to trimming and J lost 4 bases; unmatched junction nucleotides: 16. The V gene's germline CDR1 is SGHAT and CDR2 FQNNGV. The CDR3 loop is CASSLRGQDSTGGTEAFF. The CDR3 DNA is TGTGCCAGCAGCTTAAGGGGGCAGGATTCTACCGGAGGCACTGAAGCTTTCTTT.

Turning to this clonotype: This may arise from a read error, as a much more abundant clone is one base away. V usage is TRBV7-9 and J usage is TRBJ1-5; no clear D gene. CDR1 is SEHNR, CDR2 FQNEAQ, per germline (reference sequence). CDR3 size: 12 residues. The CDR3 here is CASGLDNQPQHF. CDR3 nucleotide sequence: TGTGCCAGCGGCTTAGATAATCAGCCCCAGCATTTT.

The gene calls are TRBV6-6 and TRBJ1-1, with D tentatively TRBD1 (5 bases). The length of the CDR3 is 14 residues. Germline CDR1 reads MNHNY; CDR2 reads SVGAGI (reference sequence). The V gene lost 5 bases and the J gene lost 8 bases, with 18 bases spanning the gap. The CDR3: CASSTSRDVLEAFF. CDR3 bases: TGTGCCAGCAGTACGAGCCGGGACGTCCTAGAAGCTTTCTTT.

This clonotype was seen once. DNA for the CDR3: TGTGCCAGCAGCCAAGCTGGGTCAGGGAAAAAACTGTTTTTT. Translating gives CASSQAGSGKKLFF. The chain is built from TRBV3-1 and TRBJ1-4; the D gene is possibly TRBD1 (5 bases). V was shortened by 1 base and J by 9 bases, with 12 bases between the two germline ends. Germline V gives CDR1 LGHDT, CDR2 YNNKEL (reference sequence). The length of the CDR3 is 14 residues.

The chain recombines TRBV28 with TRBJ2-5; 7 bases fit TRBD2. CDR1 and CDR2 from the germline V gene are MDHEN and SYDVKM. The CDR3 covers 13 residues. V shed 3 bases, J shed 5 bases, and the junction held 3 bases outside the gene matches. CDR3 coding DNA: TGTGCCAGCAGTTTGACTAGCATCGAGACCCAGTACTTC. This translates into CASSLTSIETQYF.

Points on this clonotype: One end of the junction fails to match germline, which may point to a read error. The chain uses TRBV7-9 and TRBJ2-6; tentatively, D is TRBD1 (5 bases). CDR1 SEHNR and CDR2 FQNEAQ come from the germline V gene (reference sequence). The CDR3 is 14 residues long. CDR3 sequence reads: CASSDSLGSNVPTF. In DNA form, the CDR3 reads TGTGCCAGCAGCGACAGCCTAGGATCCAACGTCCCGACTTTC. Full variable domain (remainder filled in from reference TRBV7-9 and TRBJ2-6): DTGVSQNPRHKITKRGQNVTFRCDPISEHNRLYWYRQTLGQGPEFLTYFQNEAQLEKSRLLSDRFSAERPKGSFSTLEIQRTEQGDSAMYLCASSDSLGSNVPTFGAGSRLTVL.

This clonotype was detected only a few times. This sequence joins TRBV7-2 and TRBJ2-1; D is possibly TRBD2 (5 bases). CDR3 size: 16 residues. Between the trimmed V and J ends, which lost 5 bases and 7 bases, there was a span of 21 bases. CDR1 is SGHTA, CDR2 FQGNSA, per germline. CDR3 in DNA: TGTGCCAGCAGCGAGGGTTGGGCCCCGAGAGGGAATGAGCAGTTCTTC. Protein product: CASSEGWAPRGNEQFF. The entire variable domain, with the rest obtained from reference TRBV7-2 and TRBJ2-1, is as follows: GAGVSQSPSNKVTEKGKDVELRCDPISGHTALYWYRQSLGQGLEFLIYFQGNSAPDKSGLPSDRFSAERTGGSVSTLTIQRTQQEDSAVYLCASSEGWAPRGNEQFFGPGTRLTVL.

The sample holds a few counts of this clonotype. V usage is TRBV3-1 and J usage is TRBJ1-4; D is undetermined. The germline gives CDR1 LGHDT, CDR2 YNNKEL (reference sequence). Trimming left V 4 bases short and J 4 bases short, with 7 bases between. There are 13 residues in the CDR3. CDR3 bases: TGTGCCAGCAGCCTCAGACATAATGAAAAACTGTTTTTT. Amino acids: CASSLRHNEKLFF.

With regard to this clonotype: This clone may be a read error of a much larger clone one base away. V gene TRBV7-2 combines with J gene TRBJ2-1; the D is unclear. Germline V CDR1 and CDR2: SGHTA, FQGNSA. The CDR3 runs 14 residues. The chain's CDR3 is CASSLRNSYNGQFF. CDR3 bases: TGTGCCAGCAGCCTCCGGAACTCCTACAATGGGCAGTTCTTC.